The 20 T cell receptor beta chains in this list originate from one sample, sequenced in a study of beta chain features in type 1 diabetes. Expressed TCRB transcripts were sequenced because the isolated RNA had all been reverse transcribed beforehand. The data were produced by immunoSEQ multiplex PCR, yet TCRdb's version contains in-frame clones alone and is incomplete. This sample has approximately 260,000 clones, with roughly 22% found just once. What these receptors recognize is not known. Study-level findings and limits: TCRB CDR3s from Type 1 diabetes patients were moderately but significantly shorter in all four CD4+ subsets.

The sequenced material came from naive CD4+ T cells from blood. All receptors derive from a woman between 40 and 55 years old with type 1 diabetes.

J is TRBJ2-2 and V is TRBV10-3; D may be TRBD2 (6 bases). This CDR3 contains 15 residues. Germline V gene lookup returns CDR1 ENHRY and CDR2 SYGVKD. The germline V and J ends were trimmed by 3 bases and 6 bases, with 14 bases remaining between them. This CDR3 reads CAISDEGGPAGELFF. DNA for the CDR3: TGTGCCATCAGTGACGAAGGAGGGCCCGCCGGGGAGCTGTTTTTT.

This clone has more than one count but fewer than ten. V gene TRBV6-5 combines with J gene TRBJ2-3, with D possibly TRBD2 on 5 matching bases. The V gene's germline CDR1 is MNHEY and CDR2 SVGAGI. This CDR3 has 15 amino acids. Trimming cost V 6 bases and J 2 bases, with 15 bases left between them. This CDR3 is CASRNSLDFTDTQYF. In DNA, the CDR3 is TGTGCCAGCAGAAACTCCTTGGACTTCACAGATACGCAGTATTTT.

This clone occurred a few times. The rearrangement links TRBV5-4 to TRBJ2-1, with 13 positions matching TRBD2. With V trimmed by 3 bases and J by 8 bases, 8 bases remained unmatched. CDR1 and CDR2 from the germline V gene are SGHNT and YYREEE (reference sequence). This CDR3 is 16 amino acids long. This CDR3 reads CASSSQLAGGPHEQFF. CDR3 coding DNA: TGTGCCAGCAGCTCCCAACTAGCGGGAGGGCCCCATGAGCAGTTCTTC.

This clone was found a few times. This sequence joins TRBV5-6 and TRBJ2-5; D ambiguous. Per the germline V gene, CDR1 is SGHDT and CDR2 is YYEEEE. V was trimmed by 1 base and J by 0 bases, leaving 4 bases between them. The CDR3 has 13 amino acids. This CDR3 reads CASSLTDQETQYF. The CDR3 DNA is TGTGCCAGCAGCTTGACAGACCAAGAGACCCAGTACTTC.

This clone appeared a few times. The sample holds other DNA sequences that translate to the same CDR3. The genes are TRBV7-9 and TRBJ1-5, with 7 bases matching TRBD1. The CDR3 sequence is 13 residues long. Looked up from germline, CDR1 is SEHNR and CDR2 is FQNEAQ (reference sequence). The ends lost 3 bases at V and 5 bases at J; junction bases unmatched: 1. The CDR3 region has the DNA TGTGCCAGCAGCTTCACAGGGGATCAGCCCCAGCATTTT. Protein sequence: CASSFTGDQPQHF.

V gene TRBV4-2 combines with J gene TRBJ1-6; a possible D gene is TRBD1 (6 bases). V lost 0 bases and J 3 bases, leaving 9 bases between the germline ends. Per germline, CDR1 LGHNA and CDR2 YNFKEQ. The CDR3 is made up of 16 amino acids. The CDR3 DNA follows: TGTGCCAGCAGCCAAGATACAGGGAACTATAATTCACCCCTCCACTTT. Protein sequence: CASSQDTGNYNSPLHF.

This clone has a handful of counts. The chain employs TRBV28 and TRBJ2-3, with TRBD2 identical over 7 bases. The V gene's germline CDR1 is MDHEN and CDR2 SYDVKM. This CDR3 contains 15 residues. The V gene end was trimmed by 6 bases and the J gene end by 5 bases; junction bases not matched to a gene: 11. The chain's CDR3 is CASSPGGAGRDTQYF. For the CDR3, the DNA is TGTGCCAGCAGCCCGGGAGGAGCGGGACGAGATACGCAGTATTTT.

The chain is built from TRBV7-2 and TRBJ1-1; D might be TRBD1 (5 bases). Trimming pared 3 bases from V and 3 bases from J, leaving 8 bases between. CDR3 size: 13 residues. Looked up from germline, CDR1 is SGHTA and CDR2 is FQGNSA. In DNA, the CDR3 is TGTGCCAGCAGCTTTGGCAGGGACACTGAAGCTTTCTTT. This codes for CASSFGRDTEAFF.

This chain joins TRBV7-2 and TRBJ1-2; tentative D call: TRBD1 (5 bases). The CDR3 has 14 amino acids. Trimming took off 6 bases at V and 0 bases at J, with 11 bases between the two ends. CDR1 SGHTA and CDR2 FQGNSA come from the germline V gene. The CDR3 DNA sequence: TGTGCCAGCAGTCCCGGGGGGACTAACTATGGCTACACCTTC. Its translation is CASSPGGTNYGYTF.

This chain links TRBV4-3 with TRBJ2-5, with TRBD1 as a possible D gene (6 bases). The CDR3 totals 18 residues. V was trimmed by 0 bases and J by 0 bases, leaving 17 bases between them. Germline-derived CDR1 and CDR2 are LGHNA and YSLEER. CDR3 nucleotide sequence: TGCGCCAGCAGCCAAGAATCCACAGGGCAGATTTACCAAGAGACCCAGTACTTC. Translated, it gives CASSQESTGQIYQETQYF.

This chain uses TRBV7-9 with TRBJ1-1; D gene ambiguous. Germline V gene lookup returns CDR1 SEHNR and CDR2 FQNEAQ (reference sequence). V was cut by 5 bases and J by 1 base, with 5 bases left in between. The CDR3 has 12 amino acids. The CDR3 DNA is TGTGCCAGCAGCCCAGAGAACACTGAAGCTTTCTTT. Protein: CASSPENTEAFF.

V gene TRBV4-1 combines with J gene TRBJ2-5, with D unclear. V was cut by 1 base and J by 2 bases, with 11 bases left in between. The CDR3 loop spans 15 amino acids. Germline V lookup: CDR1 MGHRA, CDR2 YSYEKL. Here the CDR3 reads CASSQGGALQETQYF. In DNA form, the CDR3 reads TGCGCCAGCAGCCAAGGAGGTGCACTTCAAGAGACCCAGTACTTC.

The chain is built from TRBV30 and TRBJ2-3; TRBD1 matches 10 bases. Germline V CDR1 and CDR2: GTSNPN, SVGIG (reference sequence). CDR3 length: 15 amino acids. The V gene end was trimmed by 1 base and the J gene end by 5 bases; junction bases not matched to a gene: 6. Here the CDR3 DNA reads TGTGCCTGGAGTGGGCGGACAGGGGGTTTAGATACGCAGTATTTT. It is translated as CAWSGRTGGLDTQYF.

The rearrangement joins TRBV5-1 to TRBJ2-7; the match to TRBD2 covers 7 bases. The germline CDR1 and CDR2 sequences are SGHRS and YFSETQ. V lost 4 bases, J lost 0 bases, and 4 bases stayed unmatched. The CDR3 is 14 residues long. The DNA of the CDR3 is TGCGCCAGCAGCCCCGGGACTAACTCCTACGAGCAGTACTTC. It specifies CASSPGTNSYEQYF.

This clone was found a few times. The chain joins TRBV6-5 to TRBJ2-2, with D uncertain. Germline CDR1 and CDR2: MNHEY and SVGAGI. The CDR3 length is 16 residues. V was clipped by 0 bases and J by 4 bases, with 12 bases between them. The CDR3 here is CASSYSSSLPTGELFF. CDR3 coding DNA: TGTGCCAGCAGTTACTCGTCCTCTCTTCCCACCGGGGAGCTGTTTTTT.

This clone came up a few times. The CDR3 coding sequence is TGCAGTGCTACCCCAGGGGTTGGTAGGTTCTTC. Translating it yields CSATPGVGRFF. This chain joins TRBV20-1 and TRBJ2-1, with D possibly TRBD1 on 6 matching bases. Deletions cut 4 bases from V and 15 bases from J, with 16 bases between. CDR1 and CDR2 from the germline V gene are DFQATT and SNEGSKA (reference sequence). The CDR3 is made up of 11 amino acids.

This clone has only a few counts. The rearrangement links TRBV30 to TRBJ2-7; possibly TRBD2 for D (7 bases). This CDR3 is built from 15 residues. Germline CDR1 reads GTSNPN; CDR2 reads SVGIG (reference sequence). Trimming stripped 2 bases from V and 2 bases from J, with 16 bases between. For the CDR3, the DNA is TGTGCCTGGAGTCGAGGGGGGGTTCGCCCCTACGAGCAGTACTTC. Translating gives CAWSRGGVRPYEQYF.

The chain has TRBV6-5 and TRBJ1-5; 8 nucleotides align to TRBD1. The CDR3 runs to 15 residues. The germline V gene has CDR1 MNHEY and CDR2 SVGAGI. V trimming: 6 bases; J trimming: 2 bases; junction bases outside the gene matches: 6. This CDR3 reads CASRNRGKGNQPQHF. For the CDR3, the DNA is TGTGCCAGCAGGAACAGGGGGAAGGGCAATCAGCCCCAGCATTTT.

This clone was seen more than once but under ten times. The chain couples TRBV4-3 to TRBJ2-5; tentative D call: TRBD1 (6 bases). Germline CDR1 LGHNA, CDR2 YSLEER. Deletions cut 4 bases from V and 5 bases from J, with 17 bases between. The CDR3 is made up of 15 amino acids. The CDR3: CASSPLRTDGETQYF. The CDR3 nucleotides are TGCGCCAGCAGCCCCTTGCGGACAGACGGGGAGACCCAGTACTTC.

J is TRBJ1-2 and V is TRBV29-1; TRBD1 is a possible D gene (5 bases). V shed 4 bases and J shed 5 bases, with 14 bases lying between them. The CDR3 is made up of 13 amino acids. Germline-derived CDR1 and CDR2 are SQVTM and ANQGSEA. CDR3 sequence (DNA): TGCAGCGTTGGAGCGGGGCGTGATTATGGCTACACCTTC. This translates into CSVGAGRDYGYTF.